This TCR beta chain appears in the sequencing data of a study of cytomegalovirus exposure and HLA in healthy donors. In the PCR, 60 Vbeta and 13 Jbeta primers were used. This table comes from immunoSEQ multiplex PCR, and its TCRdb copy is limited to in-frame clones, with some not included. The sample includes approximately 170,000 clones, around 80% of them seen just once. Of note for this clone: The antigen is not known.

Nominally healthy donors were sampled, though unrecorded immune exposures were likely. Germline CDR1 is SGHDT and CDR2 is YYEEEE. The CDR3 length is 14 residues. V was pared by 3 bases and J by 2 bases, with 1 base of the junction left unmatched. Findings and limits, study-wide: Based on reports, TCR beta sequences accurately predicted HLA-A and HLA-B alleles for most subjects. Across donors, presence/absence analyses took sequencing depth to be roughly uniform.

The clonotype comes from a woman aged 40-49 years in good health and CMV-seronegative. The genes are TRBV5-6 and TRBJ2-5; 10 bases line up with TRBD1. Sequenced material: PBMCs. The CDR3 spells CASSWTGGQETQYF. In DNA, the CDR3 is TGTGCCAGCAGCTGGACAGGGGGGCAAGAGACCCAGTACTTC. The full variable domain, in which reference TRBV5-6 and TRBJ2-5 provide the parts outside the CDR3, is DAGVTQSPTHLIKTRGQQVTLRCSPKSGHDTVSWYQQALGQGPQFIFQYYEEEERQRGNFPDRFSGHQFPNYSSELNVNALLLGDSALYLCASSWTGGQETQYFGPGTRLLVL.